This TCR beta chain was captured by sequencing in a study of blood T cells in healthy people across ages. General study findings and limits: Per-million-T-cell TCR beta diversity fell roughly linearly with age. Both naive CD4+ cell counts and diversity were greater in long-lived donors than in aged donors.

This CDR3 region has 15 residues. V shed 3 bases, J shed 1 base, and the junction held 5 bases outside the gene matches. Germline V lookup: CDR1 SGDLS, CDR2 YYNGEE. For the second PCR, which ran for roughly 6 to 11 cycles, a sample-barcoded 5' primer and a J-beta primer mix were used. A single record per CDR3 protein comes from TCRdb applying MiXCR to the 5' RACE reads. Of under 1,000,000 distinct CDR3 sequences listed, under 40% are singletons. As for this clonotype: Antigen unknown.

The chain carries TRBV9 and TRBJ1-1; TRBD1 agrees at 8 bases. The sequenced sample consisted of blood. The receptor was isolated from a man between 18 and 29 years old in good health. The CDR3 sequence: CASSAQGAANTEAFF. Here the CDR3 DNA reads TGTGCCAGCAGCGCGCAGGGGGCAGCGAACACTGAAGCTTTCTTT.